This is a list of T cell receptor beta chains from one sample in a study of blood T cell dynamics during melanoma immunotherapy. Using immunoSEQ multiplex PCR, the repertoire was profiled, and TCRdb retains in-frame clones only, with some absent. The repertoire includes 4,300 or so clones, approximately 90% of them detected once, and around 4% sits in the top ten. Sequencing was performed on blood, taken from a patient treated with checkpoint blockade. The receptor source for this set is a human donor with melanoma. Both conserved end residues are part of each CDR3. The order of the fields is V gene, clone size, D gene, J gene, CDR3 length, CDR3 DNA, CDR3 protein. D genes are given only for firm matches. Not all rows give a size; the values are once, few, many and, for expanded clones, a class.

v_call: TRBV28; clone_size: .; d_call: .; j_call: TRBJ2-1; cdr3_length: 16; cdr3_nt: TGTGCCAGCAGCCCTTTACCGGGACGGGGAGGCGATGAGCAGTTCTTC; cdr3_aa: CASSPLPGRGGDEQFF
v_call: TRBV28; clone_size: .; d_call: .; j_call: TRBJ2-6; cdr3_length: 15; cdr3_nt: TGTGCCAGCAGTTTTGGGGCGTCTGGGGCCAACGTCCTGACTTTC; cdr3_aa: CASSFGASGANVLTF
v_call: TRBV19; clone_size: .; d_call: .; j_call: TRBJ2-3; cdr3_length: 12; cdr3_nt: TGTGCCAGCGGACAGAGCACAGATACGCAGTATTTT; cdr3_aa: CASGQSTDTQYF
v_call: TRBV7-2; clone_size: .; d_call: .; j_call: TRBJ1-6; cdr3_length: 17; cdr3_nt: TGTGCCAGCAGCTTAGATGGCGGTAATAGCAGGAATTCACCCCTCCACTTT; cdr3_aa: CASSLDGGNSRNSPLHF
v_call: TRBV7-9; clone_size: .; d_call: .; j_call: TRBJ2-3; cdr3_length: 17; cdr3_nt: TGTGCCAGCAGCATACCCCCGACAGGAGTCAGCACAGATACGCAGTATTTT; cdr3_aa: CASSIPPTGVSTDTQYF
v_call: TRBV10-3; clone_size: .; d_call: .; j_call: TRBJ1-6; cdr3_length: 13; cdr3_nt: TGTGCCATCAGTGACAGATATAATTCACCCCTCCACTTT; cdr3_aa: CAISDRYNSPLHF
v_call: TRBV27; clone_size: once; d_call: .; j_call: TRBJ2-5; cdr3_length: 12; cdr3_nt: TGTGCCAGCAGTTTATACCCAGAGACCCAGTACTTC; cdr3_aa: CASSLYPETQYF
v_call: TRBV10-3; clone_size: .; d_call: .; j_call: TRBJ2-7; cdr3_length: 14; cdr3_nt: TGTGCCATCAGTGAGTCAACCCCCTCCTACGAGCAGTACTTC; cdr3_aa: CAISESTPSYEQYF
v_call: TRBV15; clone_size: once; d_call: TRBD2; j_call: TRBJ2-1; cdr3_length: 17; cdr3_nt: TGTGCCACCAGCAGAAAGAGGACTAGCGGTTACTACAATGAGCAGTTCTTC; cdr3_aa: CATSRKRTSGYYNEQFF
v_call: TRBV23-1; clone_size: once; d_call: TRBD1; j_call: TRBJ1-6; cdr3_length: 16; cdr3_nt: TGCGCCAGCAGTCACAGGCCCGACAGGGCGAATTCACCCCTCCACTTT; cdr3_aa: CASSHRPDRANSPLHF
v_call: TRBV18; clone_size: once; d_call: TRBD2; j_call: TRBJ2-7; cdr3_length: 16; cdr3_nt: TGTGCCAGCTCACCTGGACTAGCGGGGGTGACCTACGAGCAGTACTTC; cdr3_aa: CASSPGLAGVTYEQYF
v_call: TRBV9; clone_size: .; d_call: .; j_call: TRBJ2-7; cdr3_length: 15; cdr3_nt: TGTGCCAGCAGCGTAGCGGAGACGGTCTTCTACGAGCAGTACTTC; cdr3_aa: CASSVAETVFYEQYF
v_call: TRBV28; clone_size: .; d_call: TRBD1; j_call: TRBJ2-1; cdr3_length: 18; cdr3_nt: TGTGCCAGCAGTTTCATATGGTCACGGGACAGGGGTTTCAATGAGCAGTTCTTC; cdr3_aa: CASSFIWSRDRGFNEQFF
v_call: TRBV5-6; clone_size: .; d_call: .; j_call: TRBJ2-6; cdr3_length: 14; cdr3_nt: TGTGCCAGCAGCTTAGGCTCTGGGGCCAACGTCCTGACTTTC; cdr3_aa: CASSLGSGANVLTF
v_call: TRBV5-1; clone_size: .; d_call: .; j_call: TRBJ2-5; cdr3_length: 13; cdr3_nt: TGCGCCAGCAGCCTCCTCGACCAAGAGACCCAGTACTTC; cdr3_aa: CASSLLDQETQYF
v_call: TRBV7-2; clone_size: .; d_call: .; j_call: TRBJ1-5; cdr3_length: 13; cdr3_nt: TGTGCCAGCAGGGACAAGCTCAATCAGCCCCAGCATTTT; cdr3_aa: CASRDKLNQPQHF
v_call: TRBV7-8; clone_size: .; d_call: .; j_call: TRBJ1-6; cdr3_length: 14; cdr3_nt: TGTGCCAGCAGCCCATCAGGGTTTAATTCACCCCTCCACTTT; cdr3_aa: CASSPSGFNSPLHF
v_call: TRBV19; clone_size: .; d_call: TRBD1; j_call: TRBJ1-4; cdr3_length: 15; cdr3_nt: TGTGCCAGTAGTGACAGGGGTGGAACTAATGAAAAACTGTTTTTT; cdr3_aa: CASSDRGGTNEKLFF
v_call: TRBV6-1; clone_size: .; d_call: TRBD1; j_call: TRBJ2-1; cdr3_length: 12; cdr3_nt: TGTGCCAGCAGGTCTACAGGGGATGAGCAGTTCTTC; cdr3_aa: CASRSTGDEQFF
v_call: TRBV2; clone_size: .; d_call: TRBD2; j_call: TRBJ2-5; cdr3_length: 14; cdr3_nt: TGTGCCAGCACTGACCCGCGGGGGAAAGAGACCCAGTACTTC; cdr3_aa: CASTDPRGKETQYF
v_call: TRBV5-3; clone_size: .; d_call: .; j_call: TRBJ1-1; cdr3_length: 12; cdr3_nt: TGTGCCAGCAGCTTGGACCGGGGGCCGGCTTTCTTT; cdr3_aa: CASSLDRGPAFF
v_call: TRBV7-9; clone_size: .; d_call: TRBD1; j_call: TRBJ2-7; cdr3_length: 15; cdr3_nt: TGTGCCAGCAGCTACGGGACAGGGGGGCGGAACGAGCAGTACTTC; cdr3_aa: CASSYGTGGRNEQYF
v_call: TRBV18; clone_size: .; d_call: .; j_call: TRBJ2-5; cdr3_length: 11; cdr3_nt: TGTGCCAGCTCGCCGCAAGAGACCCAGTACTTC; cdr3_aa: CASSPQETQYF
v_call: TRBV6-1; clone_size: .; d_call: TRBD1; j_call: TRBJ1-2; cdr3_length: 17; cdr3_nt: TGTGCCAGCAGTGACGCATGGACAGGGTTGAGGAACTATGGCTACACCTTC; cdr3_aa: CASSDAWTGLRNYGYTF
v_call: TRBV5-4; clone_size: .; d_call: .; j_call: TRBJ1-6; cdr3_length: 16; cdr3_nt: TGTGCCAGCAGCTTGGCCCAGCAAGTTCAGAATTCACCCCTCCACTTT; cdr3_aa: CASSLAQQVQNSPLHF
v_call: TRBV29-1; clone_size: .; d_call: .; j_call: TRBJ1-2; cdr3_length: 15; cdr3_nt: TGCAGCGCCCTATCCCCAGGGGCGGGTAACTATGGCTACACCTTC; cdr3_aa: CSALSPGAGNYGYTF
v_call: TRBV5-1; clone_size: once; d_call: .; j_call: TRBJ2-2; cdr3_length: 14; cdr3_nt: TGCGCCAGCAGCTTGGCGACCAATACCGGGGAGCTGTTTTTT; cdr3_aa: CASSLATNTGELFF
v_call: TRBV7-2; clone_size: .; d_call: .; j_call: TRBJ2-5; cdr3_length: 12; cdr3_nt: TGTGCCAGCAGACGGTCCCAAGAGACCCAGTACTTC; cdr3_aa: CASRRSQETQYF